The next 8 T cell receptor beta chains were all read from a single sample in a study of blood T cells in healthy people across ages. The second PCR ran 7 to 11 cycles with a sample-barcoded 5' primer and J-beta primers. TCRdb recomputed calls from the 5' RACE reads with MiXCR, one row per CDR3 protein. The table records roughly 900,000 distinct CDR3 sequences, about 48% of them present only once. The sample was blood. All receptors come from a man under 40 in good health.

This clonotype was observed a few times. The chain links TRBV29-1 to TRBJ1-2; D is ambiguous. Germline CDR1 is SQVTM and CDR2 is ANQGSEA. CDR3 length equals 12 residues. The V end lost 6 bases, the J end lost 5 bases, and 13 bases lay between the germline ends. CDR3 DNA: TGCAGCGTCCGAGGGTTGGAATATGGCTACACCTTC. Translation gives CSVRGLEYGYTF.

The sample holds many counts of this clonotype. This rearrangement joins TRBV27 to TRBJ2-7, with 9 nucleotides matching TRBD1. CDR3 length equals 14 residues. V shed 6 bases and J 3 bases; nucleotides not matched to a gene: 6. The germline gives CDR1 MNHEY, CDR2 SMNVEV (reference sequence). In nucleotides, the CDR3 is TGTGCCAGCAGCCTGGGACAGGGCATCTACGAGCAGTACTTC. Translated, it gives CASSLGQGIYEQYF.

The J gene is TRBJ2-1, the V gene TRBV7-2, with 7 bases identical to TRBD2. Looked up from germline, CDR1 is SGHTA and CDR2 is FQGNSA. V lost 6 bases to trimming and J lost 8 bases; unmatched junction nucleotides: 7. The CDR3 runs 13 residues. The DNA for the CDR3 is TGTGCCAGCAGTGTCACTAGCGCCCATGAGCAGTTCTTC. Its translation: CASSVTSAHEQFF.

This clonotype was seen a few times. V usage is TRBV4-3 and J usage is TRBJ1-4; the D gene is possibly TRBD1 (6 bases). The germline gives CDR1 LGHNA, CDR2 YSLEER. This CDR3 region has 16 residues. Trimming removed 5 bases at V and 4 bases at J, with 17 bases between. CDR3 DNA: TGCGCCAGCAGCTGGGGCGACAGGCCGGGTAATGAAAAACTGTTTTTT. Residues: CASSWGDRPGNEKLFF.

In its sample, this clonotype was seen a few times. Since a much larger clone is just one base distant, this may be a read error. This sequence joins TRBV20-1 and TRBJ2-7; possible D gene TRBD2, 5 bases. The germline V and J ends were trimmed by 0 bases and 1 base, with 13 bases remaining between them. The CDR3 covers 15 residues. CDR1 DFQATT and CDR2 SNEGSKA come from the germline V gene (reference sequence). The CDR3 DNA follows: TGCAGTGCTAGAGATGTCGGGGTGTCTTCCTACGAGCAGTACTTC. Its translation is CSARDVGVSSYEQYF.

This chain connects TRBV5-6 to TRBJ2-5; 7 nucleotides align to TRBD1. The J call is doubtful: the DNA matches TRBJ2-7 better. Germline CDR1 is SGHDT and CDR2 is YYEEEE. This CDR3 spans 16 amino acids. CDR3 coding DNA: TGTGCCAGCAGCTTGGTGGGACAGTGGAGTGGAAACGAGCAGTACTTC. Protein sequence: CASSLVGQWSGNEQYF.

V usage is TRBV29-1 and J usage is TRBJ2-7, with 8 positions matching TRBD1. V lost 0 bases to trimming and J lost 3 bases; unmatched junction nucleotides: 16. The CDR3 is 18 residues long. The germline CDR1 and CDR2 sequences are SQVTM and ANQGSEA. This CDR3 is CSVEDWHYKTGVFYEQYF. The CDR3 DNA reads as TGCAGCGTTGAAGATTGGCATTACAAGACAGGGGTCTTCTACGAGCAGTACTTC.

This clonotype was detected only a few times. The chain joins TRBV20-1 to TRBJ2-7, with 9 bases fitting TRBD2. CDR1 DFQATT and CDR2 SNEGSKA come from the germline V gene (reference sequence). V lost 5 bases, J lost 6 bases, and 8 bases stayed unmatched. The CDR3 runs to 13 residues. CDR3 sequence reads: CSARKGLASEQYF. The CDR3 DNA reads TGCAGTGCTCGAAAGGGACTAGCTTCCGAGCAGTACTTC.